One and the same sample provided the 12 T cell receptor beta chains below, sequenced in a study of T cell responses to AZD1222 COVID-19 vaccine. Data came from immunoSEQ multiplex PCR; TCRdb stores just in-frame clones and leaves some out. In the table there are some 140,000 clones, about 85% of which are singletons. The input for sequencing was peripheral blood, taken on day 0 of AZD1222 vaccination. Source of these receptors: an adult in good health.

The chain joins TRBV12-3 or TRBV12-4 to TRBJ1-1; D gene ambiguous. The CDR3 sequence is 11 residues long. V lost 4 bases and J 1 base, leaving 1 base between the germline ends. The CDR3, as DNA: TGTGCCAGCAGTTCGAACACTGAAGCTTTCTTT. Translating it yields CASSSNTEAFF.

The genes are TRBV19 and TRBJ1-2; 10 bases agree with TRBD1. V lost 4 bases and J lost 4; bases outside the gene matches: 3. The CDR3 has 14 amino acids. Germline V gives CDR1 LNHDA, CDR2 SQIVND (reference sequence). The CDR3 region has the DNA TGTGCCAGTAGTACCTGGGACAGGGGCTATGGCTACACCTTC. Its protein product is CASSTWDRGYGYTF.

The rearrangement uses TRBV6-6 and TRBJ2-1, with D perhaps matching TRBD1 or TRBD2 (6 bases each). Germline CDR1 reads MNHNY; CDR2 reads SVGAGI (reference sequence). V lost 2 bases to trimming and J lost 9 bases, with 14 bases between them. The CDR3 is made up of 14 amino acids. This CDR3 is CASSYTEGGTEQFF. CDR3 DNA: TGTGCCAGCAGTTACACGGAGGGGGGAACTGAGCAGTTCTTC.

J is TRBJ2-3 and V is TRBV7-7; tentatively, D is TRBD1 (6 bases). The germline gives CDR1 SSHAT, CDR2 FNYEAQ (reference sequence). V lost 6 bases and J 3 bases, leaving 10 bases between the germline ends. This CDR3 is 13 amino acids long. The CDR3: CASSLGQTDTQYF. For the CDR3, the DNA is TGTGCCAGCAGTCTGGGACAAACAGATACGCAGTATTTT. The whole variable domain, remainder taken from reference TRBV7-7 and TRBJ2-3, is GAGVSQSPRYKVTKRGQDVTLRCDPISSHATLYWYQQALGQGPEFLTYFNYEAQPDKSGLPSDRFSAERPEGSISTLTIQRTEQRDSAMYRCASSLGQTDTQYFGPGTRLTVL.

V usage is TRBV18 and J usage is TRBJ1-1; D may be TRBD1 (6 bases). V was clipped by 6 bases and J by 6 bases, with 14 bases between them. CDR3 size: 13 residues. Germline lookup yields CDR1 KGHSH and CDR2 LQKENI. CDR3 protein: CASSPSGVSEAFF. CDR3 sequence (DNA): TGTGCCAGCTCGCCTTCAGGGGTATCTGAAGCTTTCTTT.

The chain carries TRBV2 and TRBJ2-3; D not resolved. Trimming stripped 1 base from V and 2 bases from J, with 7 bases between. The CDR3 sequence is 14 residues long. Germline values: CDR1 SNHLY, CDR2 FYNNEI. The CDR3 spells CASSEGDPTDTQYF. The CDR3 DNA sequence: TGTGCCAGCAGTGAAGGTGACCCCACAGATACGCAGTATTTT.

As DNA, the CDR3 is TGTGCCAGCAGCTTAGCGACAGGGGGAACCTACGAGCAGTACTTC. Amino acids: CASSLATGGTYEQYF. The chain joins TRBV7-2 to TRBJ2-7; TRBD1 matches 9 bases. The CDR3 loop spans 15 amino acids. V gave up 0 bases and J gave up 2 bases; unmatched junction bases: 2. Germline values: CDR1 SGHTA, CDR2 FQGNSA.

The V call is TRBV3-1 (or the pseudogene TRBV3-2), the J call TRBJ2-7, with D perhaps TRBD1 (6 bases). CDR3 size: 14 residues. Germline lookup yields CDR1 LGHDT and CDR2 YNNKEL (reference sequence). Trimming shortened V by 1 base and J by 5 bases, and 12 bases separated the two germline ends. CDR3 sequence reads: CASSQVSRGHEQYF. Written as DNA, the CDR3 is TGTGCCAGCAGCCAAGTTTCCAGGGGACACGAGCAGTACTTC.

This chain links TRBV6-5 with TRBJ2-1; D unclear. Per the germline V gene, CDR1 is MNHEY and CDR2 is SVGAGI. Between the trimmed V and J ends, which lost 9 bases and 8 bases, there was a span of 14 bases. The CDR3 sequence is 12 residues long. The CDR3 DNA reads as TGTGCCAGTAACCCGGGTAACCATGAGCAGTTCTTC. It is translated as CASNPGNHEQFF.

The CDR3 sequence: CASSLSYEQYF. The CDR3 DNA follows: TGTGCCAGCAGCCTCTCCTACGAGCAGTACTTC. The chain is built from TRBV2 and TRBJ2-7; D not resolved. The CDR3 runs 11 residues. Trimming removed 6 bases at V and 0 bases at J, with 3 bases between. The germline gives CDR1 SNHLY, CDR2 FYNNEI.

The J gene is TRBJ1-5, the V gene TRBV5-8; 9 bases are a match to TRBD1. The V gene end was trimmed by 4 bases and the J gene end by 4 bases; junction bases not matched to a gene: 3. Germline assignment: CDR1 SGHTS and CDR2 YDEGEE. The CDR3 totals 14 residues. The CDR3, as DNA: TGTGCCAGCAGCCCCGGACAGGGGAATCAGCCCCAGCATTTT. Translated: CASSPGQGNQPQHF.

This clone was observed once. The genes are TRBV19 and TRBJ2-5, with 9 positions matching TRBD2. In germline, CDR1 is LNHDA, CDR2 SQIVND (reference sequence). This CDR3 is 14 amino acids long. The trim removed 4 bases at V and 4 bases at J, leaving 4 bases unmatched. CDR3 loop: CASSTAGGGETQYF. In DNA form, the CDR3 reads TGTGCCAGTAGTACAGCGGGGGGAGGAGAGACCCAGTACTTC.